A selection of T cell receptor beta chains follows, all from one sample in a study of spatial heterogeneity in lung cancer. TCRdb re-called the 5' RACE reads through MiXCR, storing one row per CDR3 protein. The profile shows about 25,000 distinct CDR3 sequences, more than 8% of them singletons. This sample comprised lung tumor tissue, obtained at surgery. The receptors shown here come from a male donor with early-stage non-small cell lung cancer. Each CDR3 is given with its conserved first and last residue. Fields, in order: V gene, J gene, D gene, clone size, CDR3 protein, CDR3 DNA. D genes are given only for firm matches. Some rows mark clone size as missing; the rest say once, few, many or name a class of expanded clone.

V: TRBV4-2; J: TRBJ2-7; D: TRBD2; size: many; CDR3: CASSQGHAGGDEQYF; DNA: TGTGCCAGCAGCCAAGGTCATGCGGGGGGAGACGAGCAGTACTTC
V: TRBV15; J: TRBJ2-7; D: NA; size: many; CDR3: CATSPGKLSSYEQYF; DNA: TGTGCCACCAGCCCAGGGAAGTTGAGCTCCTACGAGCAGTACTTC
V: TRBV5-1; J: TRBJ1-1; D: NA; size: many; CDR3: CASSERNEAFF; DNA: TGCGCCAGCAGCGAGAGGAACGAAGCTTTCTTT
V: TRBV6-7; J: TRBJ2-3; D: TRBD1; size: few; CDR3: CASRLRPTGSTDTQYF; DNA: TGTGCCAGCAGGCTACGTCCGACAGGGAGCACAGATACGCAGTATTTT
V: TRBV6-6; J: TRBJ2-1; D: NA; size: NA; CDR3: CASSYYGDEQFF; DNA: TGTGCCAGCAGTTACTACGGTGATGAGCAGTTCTTC
V: TRBV5-6; J: TRBJ2-7; D: NA; size: NA; CDR3: CASSLVSDQYYEQYF; DNA: TGTGCCAGCAGCTTGGTCAGCGATCAGTACTACGAGCAGTACTTC
V: TRBV7-9; J: TRBJ2-6; D: NA; size: many; CDR3: CASSSTGPIGSGANVLTF; DNA: TGTGCCAGCAGCTCTACAGGACCCATCGGCTCTGGGGCCAACGTCCTGACTTTC
V: TRBV20-1; J: TRBJ2-5; D: TRBD1; size: few; CDR3: CSAGTEPRGTQYF; DNA: TGCAGTGCTGGGACAGAGCCGAGGGGGACCCAGTACTTC
V: TRBV14; J: TRBJ1-2; D: NA; size: NA; CDR3: CASSTTTGYYGYTF; DNA: TGTGCCAGCAGCACAACGACGGGTTACTATGGCTACACCTTC
V: TRBV7-2; J: TRBJ2-3; D: NA; size: many; CDR3: CASSLAGGPSPDTQYF; DNA: TGTGCCAGCAGCTTAGCCGGCGGCCCCTCGCCAGATACGCAGTATTTT
V: TRBV6-5; J: TRBJ2-1; D: NA; size: medium-sized; CDR3: CASRPDGPGPHEQFF; DNA: TGTGCCAGCAGACCTGATGGGCCAGGGCCTCATGAGCAGTTCTTC
V: TRBV25-1; J: TRBJ1-2; D: NA; size: many; CDR3: CASRRGVDYGYTF; DNA: TGTGCCAGCAGAAGGGGGGTGGACTATGGCTACACCTTC
V: TRBV6-5; J: TRBJ2-3; D: NA; size: many; CDR3: CASSPSAGLTDTQYF; DNA: TGTGCCAGCAGTCCCTCTGCAGGCCTCACAGATACGCAGTATTTT
V: TRBV4-3; J: TRBJ1-1; D: NA; size: many; CDR3: CASSQDRSMNTEAFF; DNA: TGCGCCAGCAGCCAGGACCGCTCAATGAACACTGAAGCTTTCTTT
V: TRBV20-1; J: TRBJ2-4; D: NA; size: many; CDR3: CSAPPPRGRNIQYF; DNA: TGCAGTGCTCCCCCGCCGCGGGGCCGAAACATTCAGTACTTC
V: TRBV30; J: TRBJ2-3; D: TRBD2; size: NA; CDR3: CAWSRGGRTDTQYF; DNA: TGTGCCTGGAGTCGGGGCGGGAGAACAGATACGCAGTATTTT
V: TRBV7-9; J: TRBJ1-6; D: NA; size: many; CDR3: CASSFGNSPLHF; DNA: TGTGCCAGCAGCTTCGGGAATTCACCCCTCCACTTT
V: TRBV5-1; J: TRBJ2-4; D: NA; size: NA; CDR3: CASSPSIAKNIQYF; DNA: TGCGCCAGCAGTCCCTCGATAGCCAAAAACATTCAGTACTTC
V: TRBV11-2; J: TRBJ2-1; D: NA; size: many; CDR3: CASSPQNEQFF; DNA: TGTGCCAGCAGCCCGCAGAATGAGCAGTTCTTC
V: TRBV5-1; J: TRBJ1-1; D: NA; size: NA; CDR3: CASSLGGGRDYGDTEAFF; DNA: TGCGCCAGCAGCTTGGGCGGGGGGCGCGATTATGGGGACACTGAAGCTTTCTTT
V: TRBV6-1; J: TRBJ1-2; D: TRBD1; size: many; CDR3: CASKTTDRALGYGYTF; DNA: TGTGCCAGCAAGACAACGGACAGGGCTCTTGGCTATGGCTACACCTTC
V: TRBV5-6; J: TRBJ2-2; D: NA; size: many; CDR3: CASSRLGGPKHTGELFF; DNA: TGTGCCAGCAGCCGATTGGGGGGTCCTAAGCACACCGGGGAGCTGTTTTTT
V: TRBV2; J: TRBJ2-7; D: NA; size: few; CDR3: CASSEQGMDEQYF; DNA: TGTGCCAGCAGTGAACAGGGGATGGACGAGCAGTACTTC
V: TRBV5-1; J: TRBJ2-7; D: NA; size: many; CDR3: CASSSQAYEGEQYF; DNA: TGCGCCAGCAGCTCCCAGGCCTACGAAGGCGAGCAGTACTTC
V: TRBV4-2; J: TRBJ2-5; D: NA; size: few; CDR3: CASSQDRGGQETQYF; DNA: TGTGCCAGCAGCCAAGATCGGGGCGGACAAGAGACCCAGTACTTC
V: TRBV2; J: TRBJ1-6; D: NA; size: few; CDR3: CASSPGQDNSPLHF; DNA: TGTGCCAGCAGCCCGGGGCAGGATAATTCACCCCTCCACTTT
V: TRBV28; J: TRBJ2-6; D: NA; size: few; CDR3: CASSSNPGNVLTF; DNA: TGTGCCAGCAGTTCCAACCCAGGCAACGTCCTGACTTTC
V: TRBV28; J: TRBJ1-2; D: TRBD1; size: many; CDR3: CATSDRPYYGYTF; DNA: TGTGCCACTTCGGACAGGCCCTATTATGGCTACACCTTC
V: TRBV10-3; J: TRBJ1-4; D: NA; size: many; CDR3: CAIRAGGNEKLFF; DNA: TGTGCCATCAGAGCGGGCGGTAATGAAAAACTGTTTTTT
V: TRBV28; J: TRBJ2-7; D: TRBD1; size: few; CDR3: CASSLDRGTGFF; DNA: TGTGCCAGCAGTTTGGACAGGGGGACGGGCTTTTTC
V: TRBV29-1; J: TRBJ1-2; D: TRBD1; size: many; CDR3: CSAKLPLSGGPQGYTF; DNA: TGCAGCGCCAAACTACCCCTCTCAGGGGGCCCACAGGGCTACACCTTC
V: TRBV6-5; J: TRBJ2-7; D: NA; size: many; CDR3: CASSLHGPPGIYEQYF; DNA: TGTGCCAGCAGCCTACATGGGCCCCCGGGGATCTACGAGCAGTACTTC
V: TRBV5-1; J: TRBJ1-2; D: TRBD1; size: many; CDR3: CASSLGQGNYGYTF; DNA: TGCGCCAGCAGCTTGGGACAGGGAAACTATGGCTACACCTTC
V: TRBV19; J: TRBJ1-5; D: NA; size: few; CDR3: CASSIQRGQPQHF; DNA: TGTGCCAGTAGTATACAACGGGGCCAGCCCCAGCATTTT
V: TRBV27; J: TRBJ1-2; D: TRBD1; size: NA; CDR3: CASRWTGGSRYTF; DNA: TGTGCCAGCAGATGGACAGGGGGTTCCCGCTACACCTTC
V: TRBV6-1; J: TRBJ2-2; D: NA; size: many; CDR3: CATPSLGELFF; DNA: TGTGCCACCCCGTCCCTCGGGGAGCTGTTTTTT
V: TRBV7-6; J: TRBJ2-6; D: TRBD1; size: many; CDR3: CASSLASTGGSLSGANVLTF; DNA: TGTGCCAGCAGCTTAGCTAGTACAGGGGGCTCCCTGTCTGGGGCCAACGTCCTGACTTTC
V: TRBV6-2/TRBV6-3; J: TRBJ1-5; D: NA; size: many; CDR3: CASSRGSSDQPQHF; DNA: TGTGCCAGCAGTCGCGGCTCTTCGGATCAGCCCCAGCATTTT
V: TRBV10-3; J: TRBJ2-7; D: NA; size: many; CDR3: CAISEPPTLIYEQYF; DNA: TGTGCCATCAGTGAGCCTCCAACACTAATCTACGAGCAGTACTTC
V: TRBV7-9; J: TRBJ2-5; D: TRBD1; size: few; CDR3: CASSSLGQVQETQYF; DNA: TGTGCCAGCAGCTCTTTGGGACAGGTCCAAGAGACCCAGTACTTC
V: TRBV7-2; J: TRBJ2-4; D: NA; size: many; CDR3: CASSSNGGNIQYF; DNA: TGTGCCAGCAGCTCGAACGGTGGAAACATTCAGTACTTC
V: TRBV2; J: TRBJ1-2; D: NA; size: NA; CDR3: CASSRRDTNYGYTF; DNA: TGTGCCAGCAGTCGCAGGGACACTAACTATGGCTACACCTTC
V: TRBV24-1; J: TRBJ2-5; D: TRBD1; size: many; CDR3: CATSDPVQGARQETQYF; DNA: TGTGCCACCAGTGACCCCGTACAGGGGGCCCGGCAAGAGACCCAGTACTTC
V: TRBV6-5; J: TRBJ2-5; D: NA; size: many; CDR3: CASSYQTGQETQYF; DNA: TGTGCCAGCAGTTACCAGACAGGACAAGAGACCCAGTACTTC
V: TRBV11-1; J: TRBJ1-1; D: NA; size: many; CDR3: CASSFTPAGNTEAFF; DNA: TGTGCCAGCAGCTTCACACCTGCCGGGAACACTGAAGCTTTCTTT
V: TRBV28; J: TRBJ2-3; D: TRBD1; size: many; CDR3: CASRLTTGGRDTQYF; DNA: TGTGCCAGCAGACTTACGACAGGGGGCAGGGATACGCAGTATTTT
V: TRBV5-1; J: TRBJ2-1; D: TRBD2; size: few; CDR3: CASRRASGGAGNEQFF; DNA: TGCGCCAGCAGACGCGCTAGCGGGGGGGCCGGCAATGAGCAGTTCTTC
V: TRBV4-3; J: TRBJ1-4; D: NA; size: many; CDR3: CASSQDRGAAEVF; DNA: TGCGCCAGCAGCCAAGATCGGGGGGCCGCTGAGGTTTTT
V: TRBV11-2; J: TRBJ2-3; D: TRBD2; size: few; CDR3: CASSPLPGGGLRDTQYF; DNA: TGTGCCAGCAGCCCCTTGCCGGGAGGCGGATTAAGAGATACGCAGTATTTT
V: TRBV27; J: TRBJ1-1; D: NA; size: NA; CDR3: CASSLAVRNTEAFF; DNA: TGTGCCAGCAGTTTAGCCGTCAGGAACACTGAAGCTTTCTTT
V: TRBV6-4; J: TRBJ2-3; D: TRBD2; size: few; CDR3: CASRTIAGGPDTQYF; DNA: TGTGCCAGCAGAACGATAGCGGGAGGGCCGGATACGCAGTATTTT
V: TRBV29-1; J: TRBJ1-1; D: NA; size: once; CDR3: CSVGDTSTEAFF; DNA: TGCAGCGTTGGGGACACATCCACTGAAGCTTTCTTT
V: TRBV20-1; J: TRBJ1-2; D: TRBD1; size: many; CDR3: CSASLTPNRGLGYTF; DNA: TGCAGTGCCTCATTGACACCGAACAGGGGGCTTGGCTACACCTTC
V: TRBV20-1; J: TRBJ1-5; D: NA; size: few; CDR3: CSVRRVGQPQHF; DNA: TGCAGTGTTCGTCGCGTGGGACAGCCCCAGCATTTT
V: TRBV29-1; J: TRBJ1-1; D: NA; size: many; CDR3: CSVEGVAGVNTEAFF; DNA: TGCAGCGTTGAAGGAGTTGCGGGAGTGAACACTGAAGCTTTCTTT
V: TRBV28; J: TRBJ2-5; D: TRBD2; size: few; CDR3: CASSLGASGRGETQYF; DNA: TGTGCCAGCAGTTTAGGGGCTAGCGGGAGAGGAGAGACCCAGTACTTC
V: TRBV7-9; J: TRBJ2-1; D: TRBD1; size: many; CDR3: CASSQKPGQPYNEQFF; DNA: TGTGCCAGCAGCCAAAAACCGGGACAGCCCTACAATGAGCAGTTCTTC
V: TRBV6-2/TRBV6-3; J: TRBJ2-7; D: TRBD1; size: few; CDR3: CASRRDRGSSYEQYF; DNA: TGTGCCAGCAGGAGGGACAGGGGGAGCTCCTACGAGCAGTACTTC
V: TRBV7-9; J: TRBJ2-2; D: TRBD1; size: many; CDR3: CASSLGTGDTGELFF; DNA: TGTGCCAGCAGCTTGGGGACAGGGGACACCGGGGAGCTGTTTTTT